This TCR beta chain was sequenced in a study of cytomegalovirus exposure and HLA in healthy donors. The germline gives CDR1 GTSNPN, CDR2 SVGIG (reference sequence). Trimming removed 1 base at V and 4 bases at J, with 8 bases between. The length of the CDR3 is 13 residues. The study, taken as a whole, reports: It has been reported that TCR beta sequences accurately predicted the HLA-A and HLA-B alleles of most subjects.

The PCR employed 60 Vbeta primers together with 13 Jbeta primers. Sequencing used immunoSEQ multiplex PCR; TCRdb keeps in-frame clones, though not all of them. This sample carries some 65,000 clones, approximately 60% of them seen once, and the ten largest clones take approximately 2.6%. In its sample, this clone was seen once. The antigen remains unidentified. This clonotype originated in a man under 40 in good health and CMV-seronegative. Sequences were obtained from PBMCs. The chain carries TRBV30 and TRBJ1-3; D remains ambiguous. CDR3 region: CAWSGNSGNTIYF. In DNA, the CDR3 is TGTGCCTGGAGTGGCAACAGCGGAAACACCATATATTTT.